The next 10 T cell receptor beta chains were all read from a single sample in a study of blood T cell repertoires in COVID-19. Using immunoSEQ multiplex PCR, the repertoire was profiled, and TCRdb retains in-frame clones only, with some absent. The sample lists some 370,000 clones; roughly 90% were seen once. The sequencing sample was made of peripheral blood. The receptors stem from a man aged 35 to 55 with acute or convalescent COVID-19.

The V gene is TRBV10-3, the J gene TRBJ2-3; 11 nucleotides agree with TRBD1. The J segment lost 4 bases and the V segment lost 0 bases, leaving 0 bases of the junction unmatched. Germline CDR1 is ENHRY and CDR2 is SYGVKD. The CDR3 is 15 residues long. CDR3 region: CAISESDRGPDTQYF. CDR3 bases: TGTGCCATCAGTGAGTCGGACAGGGGGCCAGATACGCAGTATTTT.

The chain couples TRBV24-1 to TRBJ2-2, with 8 bases that match TRBD1. V was clipped by 2 bases and J by 6 bases; unmatched bases: 7. This CDR3 has 16 amino acids. Germline CDR1 reads KGHDR; CDR2 reads SFDVKD. The CDR3 here is CATSDSQGAKAGELFF. The CDR3 bases are TGTGCCACCAGTGATTCTCAGGGGGCGAAGGCCGGGGAGCTGTTTTTT.

The chain employs TRBV28 and TRBJ1-2; D call uncertain. This CDR3 contains 11 residues. The germline V gene encodes CDR1 MDHEN and CDR2 SYDVKM. The CDR3 DNA follows: TGTGCTATACCCTCCGTCGGGGGCTACACCTTC. It codes for CAIPSVGGYTF.

This chain uses TRBV12-5 with TRBJ1-5; 7 bases align to TRBD1. Germline V CDR1 and CDR2: LGHNT, FRNRAP. The CDR3 consists of 16 residues. V shed 1 base, J shed 1 base, and the junction held 4 bases outside the gene matches. The CDR3 spells CASGLATGQSNQPQHF. For the CDR3, the DNA is TGTGCTAGTGGTTTGGCCACGGGACAGAGCAATCAGCCCCAGCATTTT.

The chain links TRBV7-2 to TRBJ2-3; 7 nucleotides match TRBD2. This CDR3 region has 14 residues. In germline, CDR1 is SGHTA, CDR2 FQGNSA. V shed 6 bases and J 4 bases; nucleotides not matched to a gene: 7. In DNA, the CDR3 is TGTGCCAGCAGACCGGGGGGTCATTCAGATACGCAGTATTTT. This encodes CASRPGGHSDTQYF.

The CDR3 is CASSHPRQGTPLGNQPQHF. CDR3 nucleotides: TGCGCCAGCAGTCACCCTCGGCAGGGAACCCCTCTAGGCAATCAGCCCCAGCATTTT. V usage is TRBV23-1 and J usage is TRBJ1-5; D possibly corresponds to TRBD1 (5 bases). TRBV23-1 is classed as an ORF, of uncertain function. This CDR3 is 19 amino acids long. Trimming took off 3 bases at V and 2 bases at J, with 23 bases between the two ends.

This clone occurred once. This chain uses TRBV12-3 or TRBV12-4 with TRBJ2-7; 7 bases map to TRBD1. The J segment lost 4 bases and the V segment lost 6 bases, leaving 3 bases of the junction unmatched. The CDR3 totals 12 residues. Written as DNA, the CDR3 is TGTGCCAGCAGCCAGGGACAGTACGAGCAGTACTTC. This encodes CASSQGQYEQYF.

The chain couples TRBV6-5 to TRBJ2-3; TRBD1 aligns across 9 bases. Germline CDR1 MNHEY, CDR2 SVGAGI. CDR3 length: 15 amino acids. With V trimmed by 1 base and J by 6 bases, 5 bases remained unmatched. CDR3 region: CASSYYGQGFDTQYF. The CDR3, as DNA: TGTGCCAGCAGTTACTACGGACAGGGGTTTGATACGCAGTATTTT.

In regard to this clone: At the DNA level, this CDR3 is encoded by other sequences in the same sample as well. The rearrangement links TRBV7-2 to TRBJ2-7; weak D call: TRBD2 (5 bases). V was pared by 1 base and J by 4 bases, with 11 bases between. The CDR3 consists of 14 residues. From germline, CDR1 is SGHTA and CDR2 FQGNSA. As DNA, the CDR3 is TGTGCCAGCAGCTTAGGTGGAGGACCTTACGAGCAGTACTTC. Its translation is CASSLGGGPYEQYF.

The chain joins TRBV3-1 (or the pseudogene TRBV3-2) to TRBJ2-3, with 9 positions matching TRBD2. From germline, CDR1 is LGHDT and CDR2 YNNKEL (reference sequence). CDR3 size: 16 residues. Trimming took 5 bases from V and 0 from J; bases not matched to a gene: 6. The CDR3 DNA follows: TGTGCCAGCAGCGAATCGACTAGCGGAAGCACAGATACGCAGTATTTT. Amino acids: CASSESTSGSTDTQYF.